These 19 T cell receptor beta chains share one sample of origin, sequenced in a study of T-cell memory formation after mild COVID-19. TCRdb analysed the 5' RACE reads with MiXCR anew, one entry per CDR3 protein. The sample gives 430,000 or so distinct CDR3 sequences, about 23% of which show up once; around 13% is in the top ten. The sample was PBMCs or a T cell subset sorted from them (not recorded which). The receptor source for this set is an adult woman who had mild COVID-19 (a few samples of this study predate the infection). Cell type and time point are not known.

This clonotype was observed a few times. The chain is built from TRBV20-1 and TRBJ1-6; the match to TRBD1 covers 8 bases. This CDR3 is built from 15 residues. Germline values: CDR1 DFQATT, CDR2 SNEGSKA (reference sequence). V lost 0 bases to trimming and J lost 9 bases; unmatched junction nucleotides: 7. The CDR3, as DNA: TGCAGTGCTAGAGATTGGGAGGACAGGGTTTCACCCCTCCACTTT. This codes for CSARDWEDRVSPLHF.

This clonotype was observed a few times. The rearrangement links TRBV7-2 to TRBJ2-7, with D perhaps matching TRBD1 or TRBD2 (5 bases each). Germline V gene data show CDR1 as SGHTA and CDR2 as FQGNSA. V dropped 1 base and J dropped 3 bases, with 10 bases sitting between them. The CDR3 spans 14 residues. The DNA of the CDR3 is TGTGCCAGCAGCTTAGATGGGGGAAACTACGAGCAGTACTTC. It translates to CASSLDGGNYEQYF.

This chain links TRBV5-6 with TRBJ2-3; 11 nucleotides align to TRBD2. The V gene's germline CDR1 is SGHDT and CDR2 YYEEEE. The CDR3 has 17 amino acids. The J segment lost 1 base and the V segment lost 0 bases, leaving 4 bases of the junction unmatched. Here the CDR3 DNA reads TGTGCCAGCAGCTTGGGATCGACTAGCGGGGGCACAGATACGCAGTATTTT. Translation gives CASSLGSTSGGTDTQYF.

The V and J genes are TRBV12-3 or TRBV12-4 and TRBJ2-2; D is unclear. V gave up 6 bases and J gave up 4 bases, with 18 bases separating them. There are 16 residues in the CDR3. The CDR3: CASRLSGFGVTGELFF. CDR3 DNA sequence: TGTGCCAGCAGGCTTTCCGGGTTTGGAGTCACCGGGGAGCTGTTTTTT.

In this sample, this clonotype turned up many times. The genes are TRBV7-9 and TRBJ2-5; the D call may be TRBD1 or TRBD2 (6 bases each). The CDR3 has 13 amino acids. Trimming stripped 5 bases from V and 5 bases from J, with 12 bases between. From germline, CDR1 is SEHNR and CDR2 FQNEAQ (reference sequence). CDR3 protein: CASSPEGGETQYF. In DNA, the CDR3 is TGTGCCAGCAGCCCCGAAGGGGGGGAGACCCAGTACTTC.

This chain joins TRBV20-1 and TRBJ1-1, with D perhaps matching TRBD1 (5 bases). V lost 6 bases to trimming and J lost 0 bases, with 14 bases between them. The CDR3 is made up of 14 amino acids. CDR1 and CDR2 from the germline V gene are DFQATT and SNEGSKA (reference sequence). DNA for the CDR3: TGCAGTGCCCAGCAGGCAGGGCTGAACACTGAAGCTTTCTTT. It yields the protein CSAQQAGLNTEAFF.

The table lists this clonotype with a few counts. The chain links TRBV9 to TRBJ2-2, with TRBD1 matching 10 bases. This CDR3 region has 18 residues. V was clipped by 4 bases and J by 5 bases; unmatched bases: 14. CDR1 and CDR2 (germline): SGDLS, YYNGEE. Written as DNA, the CDR3 is TGTGCCAGCAGCACCCCGGGACAGGGGACGGTTCGGACCGGGGAGCTGTTTTTT. Translated: CASSTPGQGTVRTGELFF.

In its sample, this clonotype was seen a few times. V and J are TRBV24-1 and TRBJ2-3, with D possibly matching TRBD1 (6 bases). V was pared by 7 bases and J by 9 bases, with 10 bases between. The CDR3 runs to 11 residues. CDR1 KGHDR and CDR2 SFDVKD come from the germline V gene. Written as DNA, the CDR3 is TGTGCCACCAGAGAAGGGGGAACGCAGTATTTT. As protein: CATREGGTQYF.

The rearrangement joins TRBV24-1 to TRBJ2-2; the D call may be TRBD1 or TRBD2 (6 bases each). V lost 3 bases, J lost 0 bases, and 13 bases lay in between. Germline-derived CDR1 and CDR2 are KGHDR and SFDVKD. There are 17 residues in the CDR3. The CDR3 loop reads CATSDPGAYANTGELFF. The DNA for the CDR3 is TGTGCCACCAGTGATCCGGGGGCCTACGCGAACACCGGGGAGCTGTTTTTT.

The J gene is TRBJ1-2, the V gene TRBV12-3 or TRBV12-4, with unresolved D. The CDR3 consists of 15 residues. Trimming cost V 3 bases and J 5 bases, with 16 bases left between them. The CDR3: CASSLREGVGYGYTF. CDR3 nucleotides: TGTGCCAGCAGTTTGCGGGAGGGCGTCGGGTATGGCTACACCTTC.

This clonotype was seen a few times. The gene calls are TRBV5-1 and TRBJ2-7; possible D gene TRBD1, 5 bases. Trimming left V 0 bases short and J 2 bases short, with 9 bases between. There are 14 residues in the CDR3. Germline V lookup: CDR1 SGHRS, CDR2 YFSETQ. The chain's CDR3 is CASSLDRQTYEQYF. CDR3 nucleotides: TGCGCCAGCAGCTTGGATAGACAGACCTACGAGCAGTACTTC.

The sample holds a few counts of this clonotype. The genes are TRBV7-6 and TRBJ2-7; 9 positions agree with TRBD2. J was trimmed by 0 bases and V by 2 bases; bases with no gene match: 5. Germline values: CDR1 SGHVS, CDR2 FNYEAQ. The CDR3 totals 16 residues. The CDR3 DNA follows: TGTGCCAGCAGCTTAAGTCCTAGCGGGACCTCCTACGAGCAGTACTTC. Its translation is CASSLSPSGTSYEQYF.

CDR3 nucleotides: TGTGCCAGCAGCCACACTATCGACAGACCTGAAGCTTTCTTT. Translation gives CASSHTIDRPEAFF. The chain carries TRBV27 and TRBJ1-1, with D maybe TRBD1 (5 bases). Trimming cost V 6 bases and J 6 bases, with 17 bases left between them. The CDR3 runs to 14 residues. Germline V gene data show CDR1 as MNHEY and CDR2 as SMNVEV (reference sequence).

This clonotype occurred many times. At one end, the junction sequence differs from germline, possibly due to a read error. The rearrangement uses TRBV7-7 and TRBJ2-1; no firm D call. In germline, CDR1 is SSHAT, CDR2 FNYEAQ (reference sequence). The CDR3 covers 11 residues. The CDR3 nucleotides read TGTGCTAGCAGCACCCCCCATGAGCAGTTCTTC. Protein: CASSTPHEQFF.

The V gene is TRBV24-1, the J gene TRBJ2-2; 8 bases are shared with TRBD1. This CDR3 region has 18 residues. V shed 7 bases, J shed 6 bases, and the junction held 18 bases outside the gene matches. From germline, CDR1 is KGHDR and CDR2 SFDVKD. The CDR3 spells CATSSLPGGEGGPGELFF. The CDR3 region has the DNA TGTGCCACCAGCTCCCTTCCAGGGGGCGAAGGAGGACCCGGGGAGCTGTTTTTT.

This clonotype was detected a few times. This rearrangement joins TRBV12-3 or TRBV12-4 to TRBJ1-1; TRBD1 is a possible D gene (6 bases). The V gene lost 3 bases and the J gene lost 0 bases, with 20 bases spanning the gap. CDR3 size: 18 residues. The chain's CDR3 is CASSLEWQGSPMNTEAFF. DNA for the CDR3: TGTGCCAGCAGTTTGGAGTGGCAGGGGTCACCCATGAACACTGAAGCTTTCTTT.

This clonotype was detected only a few times. J is TRBJ2-5 and V is TRBV3-1, with 14 bases identical to TRBD2. The CDR3 length is 16 residues. V was clipped by 4 bases and J by 2 bases; unmatched bases: 3. Germline CDR1 reads LGHDT; CDR2 reads YNNKEL (reference sequence). The DNA for the CDR3 is TGTGCCAGCAGCCCACGACTAGCGGGGGGGCAAGAGACCCAGTACTTC. Translation: CASSPRLAGGQETQYF.

This clonotype was found a few times. The V call is TRBV5-1, the J call TRBJ2-7, with D tentatively TRBD1 (5 bases). This CDR3 has 13 amino acids. V was shortened by 4 bases and J by 2 bases, with 10 bases between the two germline ends. CDR1 and CDR2 (germline): SGHRS, YFSETQ. The CDR3 sequence is CASSPRQTYEQYF. CDR3 sequence (DNA): TGCGCCAGCAGCCCCCGACAGACCTACGAGCAGTACTTC.

The CDR3 nucleotides read TGTGCCAGCAGCTTGGCGTCGTGGGGGGGGAATGAGCAGTTCTTC. It is translated as CASSLASWGGNEQFF. The chain carries TRBV5-4 and TRBJ2-1; 7 bases match TRBD2. After removal of 0 bases from V and 7 bases from J, the junction contained 7 bases not matched to a gene. CDR1 is SGHNT and CDR2 is YYREEE in the germline V gene (reference sequence). The CDR3 consists of 15 residues.